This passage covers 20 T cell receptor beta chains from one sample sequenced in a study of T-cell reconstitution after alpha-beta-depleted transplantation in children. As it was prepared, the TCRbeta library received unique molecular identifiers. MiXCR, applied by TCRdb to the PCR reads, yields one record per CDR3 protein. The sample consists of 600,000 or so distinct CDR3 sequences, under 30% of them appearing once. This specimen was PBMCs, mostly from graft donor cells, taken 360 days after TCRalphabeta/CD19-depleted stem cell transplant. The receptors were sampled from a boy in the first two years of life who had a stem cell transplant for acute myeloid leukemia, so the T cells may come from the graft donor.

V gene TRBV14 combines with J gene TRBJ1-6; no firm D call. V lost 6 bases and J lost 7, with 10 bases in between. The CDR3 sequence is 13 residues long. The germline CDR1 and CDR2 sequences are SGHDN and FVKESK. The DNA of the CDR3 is TGTGCCAGCAGGACTAGGACGAATTCACCCCTCCACTTT. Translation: CASRTRTNSPLHF.

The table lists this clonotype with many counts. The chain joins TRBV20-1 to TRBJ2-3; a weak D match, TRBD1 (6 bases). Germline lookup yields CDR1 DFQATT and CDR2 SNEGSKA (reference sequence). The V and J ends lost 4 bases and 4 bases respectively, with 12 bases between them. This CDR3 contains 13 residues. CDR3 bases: TGCAGTGCTAATATCAGGGGCGCAGATACGCAGTATTTT. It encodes CSANIRGADTQYF.

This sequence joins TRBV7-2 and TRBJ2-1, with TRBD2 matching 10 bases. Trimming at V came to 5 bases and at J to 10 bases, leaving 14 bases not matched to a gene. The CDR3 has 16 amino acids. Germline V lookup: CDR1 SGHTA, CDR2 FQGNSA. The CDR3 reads CASSVTGTSVIGEQFF. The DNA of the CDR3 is TGTGCCAGCAGCGTCACCGGGACTAGCGTAATTGGCGAGCAGTTCTTC.

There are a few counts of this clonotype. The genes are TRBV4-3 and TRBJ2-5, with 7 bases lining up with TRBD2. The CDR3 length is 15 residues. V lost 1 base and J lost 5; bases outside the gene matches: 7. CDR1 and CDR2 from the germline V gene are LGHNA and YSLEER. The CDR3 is CASSQGTSRWETQYF. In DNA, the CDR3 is TGCGCCAGCAGCCAAGGGACTAGTAGGTGGGAGACCCAGTACTTC.

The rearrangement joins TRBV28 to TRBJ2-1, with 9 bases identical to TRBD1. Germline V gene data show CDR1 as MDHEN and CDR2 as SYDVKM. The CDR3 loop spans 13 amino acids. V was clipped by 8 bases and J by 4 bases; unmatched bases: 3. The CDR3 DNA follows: TGTGCCAGCGGGACAGGGAATTACAATGAGCAGTTCTTC. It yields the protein CASGTGNYNEQFF.

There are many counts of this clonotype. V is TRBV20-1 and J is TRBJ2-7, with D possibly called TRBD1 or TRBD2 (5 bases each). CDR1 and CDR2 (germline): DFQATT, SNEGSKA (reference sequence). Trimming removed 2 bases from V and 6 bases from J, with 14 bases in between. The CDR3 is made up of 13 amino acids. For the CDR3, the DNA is TGCAGTGCTAGACCGTCACCTGGGGGCGAGCAGTACTTC. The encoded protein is CSARPSPGGEQYF.

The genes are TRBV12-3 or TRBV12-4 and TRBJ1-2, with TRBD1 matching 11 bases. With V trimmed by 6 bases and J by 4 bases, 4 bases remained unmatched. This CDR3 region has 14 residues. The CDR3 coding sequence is TGTGCCAGCAGGCAAGGACAGGGGGCCTATGGCTACACCTTC. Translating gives CASRQGQGAYGYTF.

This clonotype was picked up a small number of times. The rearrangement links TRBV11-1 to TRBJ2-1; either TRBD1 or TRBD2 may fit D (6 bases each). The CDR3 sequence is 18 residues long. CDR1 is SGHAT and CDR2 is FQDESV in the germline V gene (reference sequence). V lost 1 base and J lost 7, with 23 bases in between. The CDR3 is CASSLGTNYREERNEQFF. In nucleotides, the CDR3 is TGTGCCAGCAGCTTAGGAACCAATTACAGGGAGGAGAGGAATGAGCAGTTCTTC.

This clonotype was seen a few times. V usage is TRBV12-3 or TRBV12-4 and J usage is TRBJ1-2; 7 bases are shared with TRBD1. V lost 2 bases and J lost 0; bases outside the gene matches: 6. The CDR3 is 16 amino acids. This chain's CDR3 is CASSLRTGNTNYGYTF. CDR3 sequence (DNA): TGTGCCAGCAGTTTAAGGACAGGCAACACTAACTATGGCTACACCTTC.

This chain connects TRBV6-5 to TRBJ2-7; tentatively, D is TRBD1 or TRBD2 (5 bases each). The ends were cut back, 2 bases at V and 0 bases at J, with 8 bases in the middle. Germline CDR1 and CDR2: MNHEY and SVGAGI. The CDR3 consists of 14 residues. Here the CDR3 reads CASSYPGSSYEQYV. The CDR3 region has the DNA TGTGCCAGCAGTTACCCAGGGAGCTCCTACGAGCAGTACGTC.

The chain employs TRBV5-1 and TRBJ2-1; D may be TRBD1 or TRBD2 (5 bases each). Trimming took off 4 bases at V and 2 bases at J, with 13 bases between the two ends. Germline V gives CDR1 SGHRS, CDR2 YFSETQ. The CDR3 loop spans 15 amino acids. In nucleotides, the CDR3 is TGCGCCAGCAGCGGTCACGGGGCTGCCTACAATGAGCAGTTCTTC. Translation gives CASSGHGAAYNEQFF.

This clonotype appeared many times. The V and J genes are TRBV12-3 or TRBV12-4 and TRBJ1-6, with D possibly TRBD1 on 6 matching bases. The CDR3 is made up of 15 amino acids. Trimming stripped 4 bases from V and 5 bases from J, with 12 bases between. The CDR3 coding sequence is TGTGCCAGCAGTTGGGGCGGGGGCAATAATTCACCCCTCCACTTT. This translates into CASSWGGGNNSPLHF.

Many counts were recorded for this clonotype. The CDR3 is CSARDPRTGENEQFF. The DNA for the CDR3 is TGCAGTGCTAGAGACCCGAGGACAGGGGAAAATGAGCAGTTCTTC. This chain connects TRBV20-1 to TRBJ2-1; 9 bases fit TRBD1. This CDR3 has 15 residues. The germline V gene has CDR1 DFQATT and CDR2 SNEGSKA (reference sequence). Losses at the gene ends were 0 bases for V and 7 bases for J; bases not matched to a gene: 7.

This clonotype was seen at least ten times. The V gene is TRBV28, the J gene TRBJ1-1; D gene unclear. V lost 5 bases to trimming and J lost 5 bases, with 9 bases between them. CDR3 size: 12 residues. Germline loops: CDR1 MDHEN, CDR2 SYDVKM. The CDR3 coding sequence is TGTGCCAGCAGTACCTCATTGACTGAAGCTTTCTTT. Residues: CASSTSLTEAFF. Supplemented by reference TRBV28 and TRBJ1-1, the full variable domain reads DVKVTQSSRYLVKRTGEKVFLECVQDMDHENMFWYRQDPGLGLRLIYFSYDVKMKEKGDIPEGYSVSREKKERFSLILESASTNQTSMYLCASSTSLTEAFFGQGTRLTVV.

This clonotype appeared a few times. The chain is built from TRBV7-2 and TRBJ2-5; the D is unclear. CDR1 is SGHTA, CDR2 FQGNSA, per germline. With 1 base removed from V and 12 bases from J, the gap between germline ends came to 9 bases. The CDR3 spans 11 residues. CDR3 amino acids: CASSLGWAEYF. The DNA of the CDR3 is TGTGCCAGCAGCTTAGGTTGGGCGGAGTACTTC.

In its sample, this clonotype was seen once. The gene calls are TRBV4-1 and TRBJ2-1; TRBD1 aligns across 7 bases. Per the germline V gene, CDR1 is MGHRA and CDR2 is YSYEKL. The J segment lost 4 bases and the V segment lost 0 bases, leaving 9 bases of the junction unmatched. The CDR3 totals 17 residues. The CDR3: CASSQDPSDRRYNEQFF. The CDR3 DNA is TGCGCCAGCAGCCAAGACCCCTCGGACAGGAGATACAATGAGCAGTTCTTC.

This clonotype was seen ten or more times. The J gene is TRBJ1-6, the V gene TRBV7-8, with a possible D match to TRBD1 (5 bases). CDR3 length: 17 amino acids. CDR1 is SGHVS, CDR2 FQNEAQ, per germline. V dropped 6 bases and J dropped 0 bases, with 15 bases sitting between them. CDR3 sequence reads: CASRRTGFSSYNSPLHF. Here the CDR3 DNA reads TGTGCCAGCAGACGAACAGGCTTTAGCTCCTATAATTCACCCCTCCACTTT. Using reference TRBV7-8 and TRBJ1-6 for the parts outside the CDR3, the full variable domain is GAGVSQSPRYKVAKRGQDVALRCDPISGHVSLFWYQQALGQGPEFLTYFQNEAQLDKSGLPSDRFFAERPEGSVSTLKIQRTQQEDSAVYLCASRRTGFSSYNSPLHFGNGTRLTVT.

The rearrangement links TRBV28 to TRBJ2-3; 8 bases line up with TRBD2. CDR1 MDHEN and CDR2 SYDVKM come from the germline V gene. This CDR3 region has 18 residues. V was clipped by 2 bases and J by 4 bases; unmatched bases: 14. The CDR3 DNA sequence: TGTGCCAGCAGTTTAGGGTATGCCGGGACTAGAGTTGCAGATACGCAGTATTTT. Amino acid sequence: CASSLGYAGTRVADTQYF.

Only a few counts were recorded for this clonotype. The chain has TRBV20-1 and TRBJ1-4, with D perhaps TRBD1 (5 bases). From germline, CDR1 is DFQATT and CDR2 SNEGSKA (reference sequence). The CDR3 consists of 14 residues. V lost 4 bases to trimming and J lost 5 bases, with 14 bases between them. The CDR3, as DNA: TGCAGTGCTACAACGCCGGGGGTGAATGAAAAACTGTTTTTT. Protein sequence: CSATTPGVNEKLFF.

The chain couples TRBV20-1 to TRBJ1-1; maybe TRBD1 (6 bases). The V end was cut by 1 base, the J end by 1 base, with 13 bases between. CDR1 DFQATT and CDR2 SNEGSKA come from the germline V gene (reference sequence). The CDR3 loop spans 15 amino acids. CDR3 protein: CSARARGNRNTEAFF. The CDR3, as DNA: TGCAGTGCTAGAGCCAGGGGAAATAGGAACACTGAAGCTTTCTTT.